These 4 T cell receptor beta chains share one sample of origin, sequenced in a study of identical twins. TCRdb recomputed calls from the 5' RACE reads with MiXCR, one row per CDR3 protein. The table lists about 470,000 distinct CDR3 sequences, 24% of them singletons. This sample was shared with a second study, whose subject was T cells expressing NK-cell markers.

What was sequenced was CD4+ T cells sorted from blood. The origin of the receptors is a woman aged 18-29 years in good health.

This rearrangement joins TRBV20-1 to TRBJ2-1; 8 positions match TRBD2. This CDR3 contains 14 residues. Germline V gene sequence: CDR1 DFQATT, CDR2 SNEGSKA (reference sequence). V was clipped by 6 bases and J by 2 bases; unmatched bases: 6. CDR3 in DNA: TGCAGTGCACGGGGGGGAAAGACCTACAATGAGCAGTTCTTC. Protein: CSARGGKTYNEQFF.

The V call is TRBV20-1, the J call TRBJ2-1, with TRBD2 identical over 10 bases. Germline V gene sequence: CDR1 DFQATT, CDR2 SNEGSKA (reference sequence). The CDR3 loop spans 13 amino acids. CDR3 sequence reads: CSPLGVAGGEQFF. The CDR3 nucleotides are TGCAGCCCTCTTGGAGTAGCGGGAGGTGAGCAGTTCTTC.

This clonotype was seen repeatedly, ten times or more. This chain joins TRBV7-2 and TRBJ2-1; D assignment may be TRBD1 or TRBD2 (6 bases each). V gave up 1 base and J gave up 5 bases, with 12 bases separating them. The CDR3 runs 15 residues. Germline V CDR1 and CDR2: SGHTA, FQGNSA. The CDR3 region is CASSLDLGGHNEQFF. The CDR3 DNA reads TGTGCCAGCAGCTTAGACCTAGGGGGGCACAATGAGCAGTTCTTC.

The rearrangement uses TRBV11-2 and TRBJ2-1; TRBD1 is a possible D gene (6 bases). This CDR3 region has 15 residues. Trimming pared 7 bases from V and 4 bases from J, leaving 17 bases between. From germline, CDR1 is SGHAT and CDR2 FQNNGV. The CDR3, as DNA: TGTGCCAGCACCCAAGTCAGGGGTTCGTACAATGAGCAGTTCTTC. Amino acid sequence: CASTQVRGSYNEQFF. Full variable domain (rest looked up from reference TRBV11-2 and TRBJ2-1): EAGVAQSPRYKIIEKRQSVAFWCNPISGHATLYWYQQILGQGPKLLIQFQNNGVVDDSQLPKDRFSAERLKGVDSTLKIQPAKLEDSAVYLCASTQVRGSYNEQFFGPGTRLTVL.